This T cell receptor (beta chain) stems from a study of OX40 agonist ivuxolimab in advanced cancers. About the study: Patients received intravenous ivuxolimab every 2 weeks at 0.01 to 10 mg/kg. Participants, 65% to 85% male, averaged approximately 56 years of age, ranging from 23 to 79. Overall study findings and caveats: Averaged across samples, CD8+ T cells carried more expanded clones than CD4+ did.

Produced via immunoSEQ multiplex PCR; TCRdb's table is partial and in-frame only. The sample yields 85,000 or so clones, around 85% seen once. The germline V gene encodes CDR1 SEHNR and CDR2 FQNEAQ (reference sequence). The CDR3 extends over 14 amino acids. V was shortened by 3 bases and J by 4 bases, with 11 bases between the two germline ends. Of note for this clone: Its antigen is undetermined.

Patients were excluded for autoimmune disease history or systemic immunosuppression. The rearrangement links TRBV7-9 to TRBJ2-3; tentative D call: TRBD2 (6 bases). The input for sequencing was CD4+ or CD8+ T cells sorted from blood, taken in a trial of the OX40 agonist ivuxolimab. The clonotype comes from an adult with an advanced solid tumor such as melanoma, head and neck, liver or kidney cancer. The CDR3 bases are TGTGCCAGCAGCTTTTTAGGAGGGTCAGATACGCAGTATTTT. Translation: CASSFLGGSDTQYF.